One and the same sample provided the 30 T cell receptor beta chains below, sequenced in a study of TIL therapy for anti-PD-1-resistant metastatic lung cancer. The time point is: pre-treatment sample, taken before nivolumab and TIL therapy. Most excised metastases sampled were pleural nodules or supraclavicular lymph nodes. The immunoSEQ assay was v3. Repertoires were generated with immunoSEQ multiplex PCR, while TCRdb's copy carries only in-frame clones and drops some. The sample includes thousands of clones, roughly two thirds of them seen just once. This specimen consisted of tumor tissue, obtained at baseline. Receptor source: a person aged 30 to 80 with non-small cell lung cancer.

This chain uses TRBV7-3 with TRBJ2-3; 8 bases are a match to TRBD2. The ends lost 2 bases at V and 1 base at J; junction bases unmatched: 5. This CDR3 is built from 16 residues. Germline lookup yields CDR1 SGHTA and CDR2 FQGTGA. The CDR3 bases are TGTGCCAGCAGCTTAGAGGGGCGGGGGGGCACAGATACGCAGTATTTT. Its translation: CASSLEGRGGTDTQYF.

Within the sample, this clone is large. This chain joins TRBV27 and TRBJ1-6; maybe TRBD1 (6 bases). Germline assignment: CDR1 MNHEY and CDR2 SMNVEV (reference sequence). Trimming left V 8 bases short and J 8 bases short, with 19 bases between. The CDR3 has 15 amino acids. This CDR3 reads CASLYRSGQHSPLHF. In DNA form, the CDR3 reads TGTGCCAGCCTTTACCGTTCGGGACAACATTCACCCCTCCACTTT.

This chain links TRBV18 with TRBJ2-3; 7 nucleotides line up with TRBD2. The J segment lost 2 bases and the V segment lost 6 bases, leaving 2 bases of the junction unmatched. The CDR3 loop spans 13 amino acids. Germline V gives CDR1 KGHSH, CDR2 LQKENI. This CDR3 reads CASSGGFTDTQYF. The CDR3 DNA sequence: TGTGCCAGCTCCGGGGGGTTCACAGATACGCAGTATTTT.

This chain uses TRBV5-4 with TRBJ2-5; 7 bases align to TRBD1. V was clipped by 0 bases and J by 3 bases; unmatched bases: 20. The CDR3 contains 20 residues. Germline V CDR1 and CDR2: SGHNT, YYREEE (reference sequence). The CDR3: CASSLEAWGSSGTVKETQYF. The CDR3 DNA reads as TGTGCCAGCAGCTTGGAGGCCTGGGGTAGCTCCGGGACAGTCAAAGAGACCCAGTACTTC.

J is TRBJ2-1 and V is TRBV30; D perhaps matches TRBD1 (6 bases). The CDR3 contains 16 residues. The V end lost 3 bases, the J end lost 0 bases, and 15 bases lay between the germline ends. The germline V gene encodes CDR1 GTSNPN and CDR2 SVGIG (reference sequence). The CDR3 sequence is CAWSLGTRPSYNEQFF. The CDR3, as DNA: TGTGCCTGGAGCCTCGGGACAAGGCCCTCCTACAATGAGCAGTTCTTC.

The chain joins TRBV3-1 (or the pseudogene TRBV3-2) to TRBJ2-1; TRBD2 aligns across 7 bases. The ends lost 4 bases at V and 7 bases at J; junction bases unmatched: 16. This CDR3 is 17 amino acids long. Germline lookup yields CDR1 LGHDT and CDR2 YNNKEL (reference sequence). The CDR3 sequence: CASSPGEGLRTGNEQFF. CDR3 coding DNA: TGTGCCAGCAGCCCGGGGGAGGGCCTAAGAACGGGGAATGAGCAGTTCTTC.

CDR3 in amino acids: CASSLGIPYGELFF. DNA of the CDR3: TGTGCCAGCAGCTTAGGAATCCCCTACGGGGAGCTGTTTTTT. The chain is built from TRBV11-2 and TRBJ2-2, with D hard to call. Germline assignment: CDR1 SGHAT and CDR2 FQNNGV. There are 14 residues in the CDR3. V was pared by 1 base and J by 7 bases, with 10 bases between. Looking up the rest from reference TRBV11-2 and TRBJ2-2 gives the full variable domain: EAGVAQSPRYKIIEKRQSVAFWCNPISGHATLYWYQQILGQGPKLLIQFQNNGVVDDSQLPKDRFSAERLKGVDSTLKIQPAKLEDSAVYLCASSLGIPYGELFFGEGSRLTVL.

Relative to its sample, this clone is medium-sized (0.01 to 0.1%). The chain employs TRBV14 and TRBJ2-7, with D perhaps TRBD2 (6 bases). Trimming took off 8 bases at V and 2 bases at J, with 10 bases between the two ends. The CDR3 sequence is 12 residues long. The germline CDR1 and CDR2 sequences are SGHDN and FVKESK. CDR3 nucleotides: TGTGCCAGCGGGACTCAGCCCTACGAGCAGTACTTC. Translating it yields CASGTQPYEQYF.

CDR3 in DNA: TGTGCCAGCTCAGGGCCTCACCCGGGCTCTGGGGCCAACGTCCTGACTTTC. It translates to CASSGPHPGSGANVLTF. The chain is built from TRBV18 and TRBJ2-6, with D unresolved. V was trimmed by 5 bases and J by 0 bases, leaving 14 bases between them. This CDR3 has 17 residues. The germline V gene encodes CDR1 KGHSH and CDR2 LQKENI.

The V and J genes are TRBV3-1 (or the pseudogene TRBV3-2) and TRBJ1-2; possibly TRBD1 for D (6 bases). The CDR3 runs 13 residues. Germline CDR1 LGHDT, CDR2 YNNKEL (reference sequence). V was cut by 6 bases and J by 2 bases, with 10 bases left in between. In nucleotides, the CDR3 is TGTGCCAGCAGGTTACAGGGAAACTATGGCTACACCTTC. Its translation is CASRLQGNYGYTF.

The chain couples TRBV19 to TRBJ2-1; 11 nucleotides agree with TRBD2. Germline-derived CDR1 and CDR2 are LNHDA and SQIVND (reference sequence). CDR3 length: 14 residues. The V segment lost 6 bases and the J segment 2 bases; nucleotides outside the gene matches: 0. The CDR3 sequence: CASRTSGTYNEQFF. CDR3 coding DNA: TGTGCCAGTAGGACTAGCGGGACCTACAATGAGCAGTTCTTC.

This clone appeared a few times. The V gene is TRBV7-3, the J gene TRBJ1-1; a weak D match, TRBD1 (5 bases). V shed 5 bases and J shed 1 base, with 8 bases lying between them. Germline values: CDR1 SGHTA, CDR2 FQGTGA. CDR3 size: 13 residues. CDR3 sequence (DNA): TGTGCCAGCAGCCCCCAGGGGAACACTGAAGCTTTCTTT. It translates to CASSPQGNTEAFF.

The chain is built from TRBV4-3 and TRBJ2-1; 8 nucleotides match TRBD2. Germline assignment: CDR1 LGHNA and CDR2 YSLEER. The CDR3 consists of 17 residues. V lost 4 bases to trimming and J lost 7 bases; unmatched junction nucleotides: 15. The CDR3 coding sequence is TGCGCCAGCAGCCGCGATCGGGGGACGGGGGGGCAGAATGAGCAGTTCTTC. Translation: CASSRDRGTGGQNEQFF.

By share, this clone counts as medium-sized. The V and J genes are TRBV6-6 and TRBJ2-7; D is unclear. Germline CDR1 MNHNY, CDR2 SVGAGI (reference sequence). This CDR3 spans 12 amino acids. V was cut by 6 bases and J by 2 bases, with 8 bases left in between. The CDR3: CASSKKTYEQYF. The CDR3 DNA reads as TGTGCCAGCAGCAAAAAGACCTACGAGCAGTACTTC.

This clone is medium-sized (0.01 to 0.1%) by share. The chain employs TRBV5-1 and TRBJ1-2, with a possible D match to TRBD1 (5 bases). The germline V gene encodes CDR1 SGHRS and CDR2 YFSETQ. Trimming took 5 bases from V and 3 from J, leaving 11 bases between them. The CDR3 extends over 13 amino acids. CDR3 sequence: CASSRDGDYGYTF. DNA of the CDR3: TGCGCCAGCAGTCGGGACGGGGACTATGGCTACACCTTC.

The chain has TRBV27 and TRBJ1-5; 7 bases line up with TRBD1. This CDR3 region has 15 residues. V lost 0 bases, J lost 5 bases, and 4 bases stayed unmatched. Per germline, CDR1 MNHEY and CDR2 SMNVEV (reference sequence). CDR3 residues: CASSLSGQWDQPQHF. CDR3 bases: TGTGCCAGCAGTTTATCGGGACAGTGGGATCAGCCCCAGCATTTT.

This clone is large (0.1 to 1%) by share. The chain has TRBV5-1 and TRBJ1-2; D possibly corresponds to TRBD1 (6 bases). V lost 4 bases to trimming and J lost 4 bases, with 23 bases between them. CDR1 and CDR2 (germline): SGHRS, YFSETQ. The CDR3 has 17 amino acids. The CDR3 DNA reads TGCGCCAGCAGCCCCAACTCCGGACAGATAATTAGCTATGGCTACACCTTC. The encoded protein is CASSPNSGQIISYGYTF.

V usage is TRBV9 and J usage is TRBJ2-1, with D perhaps TRBD2 (5 bases). The CDR3 contains 11 residues. V was clipped by 4 bases and J by 10 bases, with 9 bases between them. Germline CDR1 and CDR2: SGDLS and YYNGEE. The CDR3 sequence is CASSPREEQFF. The CDR3 region has the DNA TGTGCCAGCAGCCCCCGGGAAGAGCAGTTCTTC.

The chain is built from TRBV12-3 or TRBV12-4 and TRBJ1-6; D remains ambiguous. V was cut by 2 bases and J by 5 bases, with 1 base left in between. The CDR3 runs to 12 residues. The chain's CDR3 is CASSLNNSPLHF. The CDR3 DNA reads TGTGCCAGCAGTTTAAATAATTCACCCCTCCACTTT.

The chain carries TRBV2 and TRBJ1-1; a possible D gene is TRBD1 (6 bases). The CDR3 has 14 residues. The V and J ends lost 5 bases and 1 base respectively, with 11 bases between them. CDR1 and CDR2 from the germline V gene are SNHLY and FYNNEI. CDR3 sequence reads: CASSQDRRNTEAFF. DNA of the CDR3: TGTGCCAGCAGTCAAGACAGGAGGAACACTGAAGCTTTCTTT.

The gene calls are TRBV6-5 and TRBJ1-4; possible D gene TRBD1, 6 bases. CDR3 length: 14 residues. V lost 5 bases and J 5 bases, leaving 12 bases between the germline ends. From germline, CDR1 is MNHEY and CDR2 SVGAGI. CDR3 residues: CASSRTAENEKLFF. CDR3 sequence (DNA): TGTGCCAGCAGTCGGACAGCGGAGAATGAAAAACTGTTTTTT.

The J gene is TRBJ2-7, the V gene TRBV5-1; 10 nucleotides agree with TRBD2. Germline-derived CDR1 and CDR2 are SGHRS and YFSETQ. The CDR3 contains 13 residues. The trim removed 4 bases at V and 6 bases at J, leaving 4 bases unmatched. The CDR3 region has the DNA TGCGCCAGCAGCGCAGCGGGAGGGTTCGAGCAGTACTTC. Its protein is CASSAAGGFEQYF.

This rearrangement joins TRBV19 to TRBJ2-1, with 13 nucleotides matching TRBD2. The CDR3 consists of 22 residues. Germline V gives CDR1 LNHDA, CDR2 SQIVND (reference sequence). Trimming at V came to 5 bases and at J to 9 bases, leaving 28 bases not matched to a gene. The DNA for the CDR3 is TGTGCCAGTAGTGGACAGACCCGGGGGACTAGCGGGACCTATTTTTACCTTGGTGAGCAGTTCTTC. Its protein is CASSGQTRGTSGTYFYLGEQFF.

CDR3 loop: CASSPRAAVYSNQPQHF. For the CDR3, the DNA is TGTGCCAGTAGCCCGCGGGCAGCTGTATATAGCAATCAGCCCCAGCATTTT. V is TRBV19 and J is TRBJ1-5; D call uncertain. Trimming stripped 6 bases from V and 0 bases from J, with 18 bases between. This CDR3 has 17 amino acids. The germline V gene has CDR1 LNHDA and CDR2 SQIVND (reference sequence).

V and J are TRBV4-1 and TRBJ1-4, with D possibly being TRBD1 (5 bases). The germline CDR1 and CDR2 sequences are MGHRA and YSYEKL. The CDR3 length is 16 residues. The ends were cut back, 0 bases at V and 8 bases at J, with 16 bases in the middle. CDR3 amino acids: CASSQESGGSGEKLFF. In nucleotides, the CDR3 is TGCGCCAGCAGCCAAGAATCTGGGGGGTCTGGAGAAAAACTGTTTTTT.

A few counts support this clone. V usage is TRBV7-9 and J usage is TRBJ1-5, with unresolved D. The CDR3 spans 13 residues. The V gene's germline CDR1 is SEHNR and CDR2 FQNEAQ (reference sequence). V gave up 1 base and J gave up 6 bases, with 7 bases separating them. The CDR3: CASSLGNAQPQHF. The DNA for the CDR3 is TGTGCCAGCAGCTTAGGGAACGCTCAGCCCCAGCATTTT.

This rearrangement joins TRBV5-8 to TRBJ2-3; D tentatively reads TRBD1 or TRBD2 (5 bases each). CDR3 size: 15 residues. V lost 0 bases and J 0 bases, leaving 8 bases between the germline ends. Germline assignment: CDR1 SGHTS and CDR2 YDEGEE. The DNA for the CDR3 is TGTGCCAGCAGCTTGGGGGGGTGGAGCACAGATACGCAGTATTTT. The encoded protein is CASSLGGWSTDTQYF.

The chain links TRBV5-6 to TRBJ1-1; D unresolved. Germline V gives CDR1 SGHDT, CDR2 YYEEEE. With 5 bases removed from V and 6 bases from J, the gap between germline ends came to 11 bases. CDR3 length: 12 residues. CDR3 region: CASRLSGAEAFF. For the CDR3, the DNA is TGTGCCAGCAGGCTGAGCGGGGCTGAAGCTTTCTTT.

By share of the sample, this clone is large. V is TRBV5-1 and J is TRBJ2-3; 9 bases agree with TRBD1. CDR1 is SGHRS and CDR2 is YFSETQ in the germline V gene. The CDR3 covers 15 residues. The V and J ends lost 3 bases and 1 base, in that order; junction bases with no gene match: 3. CDR3 DNA: TGCGCCAGCAGCTCCCGGACAGGGGGCACAGATACGCAGTATTTT. This encodes CASSSRTGGTDTQYF.

The chain links TRBV30 to TRBJ1-1; no clear D gene. The germline CDR1 and CDR2 sequences are GTSNPN and SVGIG (reference sequence). The V end was cut by 0 bases, the J end by 5 bases, with 13 bases between. The CDR3 runs to 14 residues. This CDR3 is CAWSVAGSWTEAFF. The CDR3 coding sequence is TGTGCCTGGAGTGTGGCGGGGAGTTGGACTGAAGCTTTCTTT.